This T cell receptor beta chain emerged from a study of T cells in Graves' hyperthyroidism and ophthalmopathy. Whole-study findings and limits: From stable hyperthyroidism, ophthalmopathy was separated by a 13 V-J model.

The length of the CDR3 is 13 residues. The germline CDR1 and CDR2 sequences are SGDLS and YYNGEE. Trimming took off 3 bases at V and 3 bases at J, with 6 bases between the two ends. The patients, who ranged from 18 to 65 in age, presented with newly diagnosed hyperthyroidism lasting under 2 months. PBMCs were obtained from under 13 ml fresh peripheral blood. This clonotype was observed once. Antigen specificity is unknown. Template material for amplifying TCR beta CDR3 regions consisted of RNA transcripts. TCR CDR3 regions were first amplified by RT-PCR with HTBI primers. TCRdb recomputed calls from the multiplex PCR reads with MiXCR, one row per CDR3 protein. The sample consists of 270,000 or so distinct CDR3 sequences, around 15% of them appearing once.

The receptor was isolated from a woman aged 45-60 years with Graves' hyperthyroidism that later progressed to Graves' ophthalmopathy. Sequencing was performed on blood. This chain joins TRBV9 and TRBJ1-4, with a weak D call TRBD1 (6 bases). The chain's CDR3 is CASSGTANEKLFF. The CDR3 DNA reads TGTGCCAGCAGCGGGACAGCTAATGAAAAACTGTTTTTT.